This T cell receptor beta chain was observed in a study of T cell repertoires in cytomegalovirus infection (dated by TCRdb to between 2018 and 2020). Looking at the study overall: Donor HLA type was relevant to the analysis, because carriage of CMV infection together with the matching HLA type was indicated by public TCR beta signatures.

From the cysteine up to the phenylalanine, the CDR3 has a length of 16 residues. The only DNA kept is the CDR3, 48 bases in frame from the first base. V trim: 3 bases; J trim: 2 bases; unmatched bases: 7. As encoded in the germline V gene, CDR1 is MDHEN while CDR2 is SYDVKM. Study-wide findings and limitations: The ex vivo response was dominated by HLA-C-restricted CMV-specific TCR beta clonotypes, and the single most frequent clonotype in two of eight donors was supplied by these HLA-C-restricted clonotypes. Cumulative frequency of public TCR beta family members discriminated carriers of CMV infection plus the relevant HLA type in this cohort and an independent 352-donor cohort.

Instrument used: Illumina HiSeq 1500. TCRdb trimmed the raw reads at Q25, called clones with MiXCR and kept productive beta chains. Records with the same CDR3 protein are collapsed into one entry carrying the most frequent genes and DNA. The sample contains 200,000 to 300,000 distinct CDR3 sequences, about 13% of them found a single time. 7% to 9.5% of the sample comes from the top ten. This clonotype was recorded once. Its antigen is currently not known. Base qualities were left out, and no much larger clone turns up one base away. A lone read gives weak evidence. The rearranged chain carries TRBV28 and TRBJ2-5; TRBD2 lines up with 9 middle nucleotides. The sample consisted of PBMCs. The receptor was derived from a human donor in good health (CMV status not recorded). Some clones in this sample may be carry-over from other donors' samples. The bases read TGTGCCAGCAGTTTGCCGGTTAGCGGGAGACAAGAGACCCAGTACTTC. It specifies CASSLPVSGRQETQYF. Reference TRBV28 and TRBJ2-5 proteins supply the regions before and after the CDR3; the full variable domain is: DVKVTQSSRYLVKRTGEKVFLECVQDMDHENMFWYRQDPGLGLRLIYFSYDVKMKEKGDIPEGYSVSREKKERFSLILESASTNQTSMYLCASSLPVSGRQETQYFGPGTRLLVL.